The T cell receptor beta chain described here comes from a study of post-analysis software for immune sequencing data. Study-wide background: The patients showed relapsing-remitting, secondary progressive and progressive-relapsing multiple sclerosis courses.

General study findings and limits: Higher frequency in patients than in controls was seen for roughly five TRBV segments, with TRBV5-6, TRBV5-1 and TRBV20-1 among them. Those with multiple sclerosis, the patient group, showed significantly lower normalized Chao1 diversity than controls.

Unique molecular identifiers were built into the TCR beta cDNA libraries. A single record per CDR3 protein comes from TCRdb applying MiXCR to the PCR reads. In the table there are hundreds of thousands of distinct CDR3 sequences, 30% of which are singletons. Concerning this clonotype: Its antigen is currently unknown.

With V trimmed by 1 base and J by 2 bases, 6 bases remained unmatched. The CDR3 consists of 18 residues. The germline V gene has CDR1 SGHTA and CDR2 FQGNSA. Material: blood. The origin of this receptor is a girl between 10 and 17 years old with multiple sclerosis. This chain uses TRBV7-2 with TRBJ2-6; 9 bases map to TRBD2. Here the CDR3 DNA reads TGTGCCAGCAGCTTAGTTGGGACTAGCTTCACTGGGGCCAACGTCCTGACTTTC. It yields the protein CASSLVGTSFTGANVLTF.